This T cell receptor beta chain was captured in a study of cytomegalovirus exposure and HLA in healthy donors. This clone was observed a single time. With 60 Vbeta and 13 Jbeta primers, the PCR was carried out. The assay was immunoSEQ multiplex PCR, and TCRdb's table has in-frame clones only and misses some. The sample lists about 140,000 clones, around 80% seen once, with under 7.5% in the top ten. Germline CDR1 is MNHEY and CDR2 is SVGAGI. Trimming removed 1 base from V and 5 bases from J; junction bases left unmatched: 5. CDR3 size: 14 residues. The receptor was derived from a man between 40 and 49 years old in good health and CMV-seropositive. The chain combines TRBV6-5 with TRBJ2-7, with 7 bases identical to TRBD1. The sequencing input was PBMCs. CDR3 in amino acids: CASSYFGQVNEQYF. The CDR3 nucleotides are TGTGCCAGCAGTTACTTCGGACAGGTCAACGAGCAGTACTTC.